This TCR beta chain is from a study of T cell responses to AZD1222 COVID-19 vaccine. CDR1 MNHEY and CDR2 SMNVEV come from the germline V gene (reference sequence). The CDR3 loop spans 13 amino acids. V lost 4 bases, J lost 3 bases, and 10 bases lay in between. Measured with immunoSEQ multiplex PCR; TCRdb has only the in-frame clones, and not every one. The table includes about 85,000 clones, around nine tenths detected once. This clonotype was obtained from an adult in good health. The material sequenced was peripheral blood, taken on day 0 of AZD1222 vaccination. The rearrangement links TRBV27 to TRBJ2-7, with D perhaps matching TRBD1 (7 bases). CDR3 residues: CASSYRGGYEQYF. CDR3 coding DNA: TGTGCCAGCAGTTACAGGGGAGGCTACGAGCAGTACTTC.